A selection of T cell receptor beta chains follows, all from one sample in a study of response to subunit inactivated influenza vaccine. MiXCR was run by TCRdb on the RT-PCR reads, yielding one entry per CDR3 protein. The sample carries about 540,000 distinct CDR3 sequences, 20% to 25% recorded once. The data were also submitted as part of a second study, on T cells expressing NK-cell markers.

The sequencing here drew on CD4+ T cells sorted from PBMCs, taken 11 to 12 days after vaccination. These receptors all stem from a man between 50 and 59 years old who received an inactivated influenza vaccine. Both conserved end residues are part of each CDR3. Fields, in order: CDR3 length, D gene, J gene, V gene, clone size, CDR3 protein, CDR3 DNA. A D gene is named only where the DNA matches it firmly. Clone sizes are given selectively: once, few, many, or a class where the clone is expanded.

13	.	TRBJ2-2	TRBV7-9	.	CASSRGSTGELFF	TGTGCCAGCAGCCGGGGGAGCACCGGGGAGCTGTTTTTT
16	TRBD1	TRBJ2-3	TRBV14	few	CASSPPGTGARGTQYF	TGTGCCAGCAGCCCACCCGGGACAGGGGCGAGGGGTACGCAGTATTTT
16	.	TRBJ2-3	TRBV6-5	few	CASSYPTTQSTDTQYF	TGTGCCAGCAGTTACCCTACCACGCAAAGTACAGATACGCAGTATTTT
15	TRBD1	TRBJ2-7	TRBV6-1	.	CASSPRRQGAYEQYF	TGTGCCAGCAGTCCCCGAAGACAGGGGGCCTACGAGCAGTACTTC
14	.	TRBJ2-7	TRBV12-3/TRBV12-4	few	CASSQRGGGYEQYF	TGTGCCAGCAGCCAGAGGGGTGGGGGCTACGAGCAGTACTTC
15	.	TRBJ1-1	TRBV7-2	few	CASSFSGYAGTEAFF	TGTGCCAGCAGCTTCTCAGGGTATGCAGGTACTGAAGCTTTCTTT
16	TRBD2	TRBJ2-1	TRBV15	.	CATSEAGTSSYNEQFF	TGTGCCACCAGCGAAGCCGGGACTAGCTCCTACAATGAGCAGTTCTTC
17	TRBD1	TRBJ2-2	TRBV10-3	few	CAISGVGTGVRTGELFF	TGTGCCATCAGTGGCGTTGGGACAGGGGTGCGCACCGGGGAGCTGTTTTTT
11	.	TRBJ1-2	TRBV5-1	many	CASSLGLGYTF	TGCGCCAGCAGCTTGGGCCTTGGCTACACCTTC
19	.	TRBJ1-2	TRBV6-5	many	CASSYSWIRRRRGNYGYTF	TGTGCCAGCAGTTACTCCTGGATTCGTCGGCGGAGGGGCAACTATGGCTACACCTTC
14	.	TRBJ1-1	TRBV5-1	many	CASSSTGQGTEAFF	TGCGCCAGCAGCAGTACAGGGCAGGGGACTGAAGCTTTCTTT
16	.	TRBJ1-5	TRBV7-2	.	CASSPPPGNPNQPQHF	TGTGCCAGCAGCCCGCCGCCAGGGAATCCCAATCAGCCCCAGCATTTT
15	.	TRBJ2-3	TRBV7-9	.	CASSSGTYSTDTQYF	TGTGCCAGCAGTTCCGGGACTTATAGCACAGATACGCAGTATTTT
13	.	TRBJ1-6	TRBV12-3/TRBV12-4	.	CATSAQGNSPLHF	TGTGCCACCTCCGCTCAGGGGAATTCACCCCTCCACTTT
13	.	TRBJ1-5	TRBV18	few	CASSPALNQPQHF	TGTGCCAGCTCACCGGCGTTAAATCAGCCCCAGCATTTT
18	TRBD2	TRBJ2-1	TRBV7-6	.	CASSSMDRLAESYNEQFF	TGTGCCAGCAGCTCCATGGACCGACTAGCGGAGTCCTACAATGAGCAGTTCTTC
17	.	TRBJ2-7	TRBV7-2	few	CASSLGGGSRRTYEQYF	TGTGCCAGCAGCCTAGGGGGAGGCTCGCGCCGAACCTACGAGCAGTACTTC
15	.	TRBJ1-4	TRBV5-1	.	CASSLDPATNEKLFF	TGCGCCAGCAGCTTGGACCCCGCAACTAATGAAAAACTGTTTTTT
15	TRBD1	TRBJ1-4	TRBV28	.	CASSSGQGGNEKLFF	TGTGCCAGCAGTTCCGGACAGGGGGGCAATGAAAAACTGTTTTTT
16	.	TRBJ1-5	TRBV28	.	CASSLEAGPVVRPQHF	TGTGCCAGCAGTTTAGAGGCAGGGCCTGTGGTCCGGCCCCAGCATTTT
15	TRBD1	TRBJ2-5	TRBV28	.	CGSSQQGAGQETQYF	TGTGGCAGCAGCCAACAGGGGGCAGGGCAAGAGACCCAGTACTTC
15	.	TRBJ2-3	TRBV20-1	many	CSASPPEYRTDTQYF	TGCAGTGCTAGCCCCCCGGAATACCGCACAGATACGCAGTATTTT
15	.	TRBJ1-6	TRBV6-2/TRBV6-3	.	CASTHPGPISGPLHF	TGTGCCAGCACCCACCCGGGACCCATTTCGGGGCCCCTCCACTTT
14	.	TRBJ2-3	TRBV10-3	few	CAISGTGGADTQYF	TGTGCCATCAGTGGAACGGGCGGGGCAGATACGCAGTATTTT
15	.	TRBJ2-3	TRBV5-1	.	CASSLDRAHTDTQYF	TGCGCCAGCAGCTTGGACAGGGCCCACACAGATACGCAGTATTTT
16	TRBD1	TRBJ2-3	TRBV12-3/TRBV12-4	few	CASSQPGQGGTDTQYF	TGTGCCAGCAGCCAACCGGGACAGGGGGGGACAGATACGCAGTATTTT
12	.	TRBJ2-2	TRBV3-1	.	CASSHQGGELFF	TGTGCCAGCAGCCACCAAGGCGGGGAGCTGTTTTTT
14	.	TRBJ2-5	TRBV5-1	once	CASSLGTGMETQYF	TGCGCCAGCAGCTTGGGGACTGGGATGGAGACCCAGTACTTC
15	.	TRBJ2-3	TRBV5-5	few	CASSYSGLSTDTQYF	TGTGCCAGCAGTTACTCGGGCTTATCCACAGATACGCAGTATTTT
12	TRBD2	TRBJ2-1	TRBV11-3	.	CASSLEAGKQFF	TGTGCCAGCAGCTTAGAAGCGGGAAAGCAGTTCTTC
15	TRBD1	TRBJ2-7	TRBV7-9	few	CASSLAEGQGGGQYF	TGTGCCAGCAGCTTAGCGGAGGGACAGGGTGGAGGGCAGTACTTC
15	TRBD2	TRBJ2-1	TRBV4-1	few	CASSLIAGVDNEQFF	TGCGCCAGCAGTCTTATAGCGGGGGTGGACAATGAGCAGTTCTTC
13	.	TRBJ2-7	TRBV4-1	few	CASSQVGFGEQYF	TGCGCCAGCAGCCAAGTAGGGTTTGGCGAGCAGTACTTC
14	.	TRBJ2-5	TRBV3-1	.	CASSQDLQGQTQYF	TGTGCCAGCAGCCAAGATTTACAGGGACAGACCCAGTACTTC
15	TRBD1	TRBJ1-5	TRBV6-2/TRBV6-3	.	CASSSLGTGPQPQHF	TGTGCCAGCAGTAGCCTAGGGACAGGGCCTCAGCCCCAGCATTTT
14	TRBD1	TRBJ1-4	TRBV20-1	many	CSANPGQGHEKLFF	TGCAGTGCGAATCCGGGACAGGGCCATGAAAAACTGTTTTTT
16	TRBD1	TRBJ2-1	TRBV7-9	few	CASSPRGDRVSNEQFF	TGTGCCAGCAGCCCAAGAGGGGACAGGGTATCAAATGAGCAGTTCTTC
15	TRBD1	TRBJ2-1	TRBV24-1	.	CATGLGTGNYNEQFF	TGTGCCACCGGACTCGGGACAGGGAATTACAATGAGCAGTTCTTC
13	.	TRBJ1-1	TRBV27	few	CASSLLGGAEAFF	TGTGCCAGCAGTTTACTTGGCGGCGCTGAAGCTTTCTTT
15	.	TRBJ2-2	TRBV28	many	CASIHTGSGAGELFF	TGTGCCAGCATCCATACCGGGTCAGGGGCCGGGGAGCTGTTTTTT
15	.	TRBJ2-4	TRBV28	many	CASSPPGLRGNIQYF	TGTGCCAGCAGTCCCCCAGGACTTCGGGGAAACATTCAGTACTTC
15	.	TRBJ1-6	TRBV7-9	.	CAGGQSHRINSPLHF	TGTGCCGGCGGGCAATCTCACCGAATTAATTCACCCCTCCACTTT
14	.	TRBJ2-5	TRBV20-1	.	CSARGVGLQETQYF	TGCAGTGCACGGGGAGTGGGTCTCCAAGAGACCCAGTACTTC
14	.	TRBJ2-7	TRBV29-1	few	CSVEKGSGGYEQYF	TGCAGCGTTGAGAAGGGATCTGGGGGCTACGAGCAGTACTTC
13	.	TRBJ2-1	TRBV7-9	.	CASTSAPADEQFF	TGTGCCAGCACCAGCGCACCGGCGGATGAGCAGTTCTTC
13	.	TRBJ2-5	TRBV2	.	CASSEANQETQYF	TGTGCCAGCAGTGAAGCGAATCAAGAGACCCAGTACTTC
15	.	TRBJ2-5	TRBV28	few	CASTTTKRAKETQYF	TGTGCCAGCACGACAACTAAGCGGGCGAAAGAGACCCAGTACTTC
13	.	TRBJ2-3	TRBV20-1	few	CSARGPLPDTQYF	TGCAGTGCTAGAGGTCCACTCCCAGATACGCAGTATTTT
16	.	TRBJ2-2	TRBV18	few	CASSPQTATNTGELFF	TGTGCCAGCTCACCACAGACCGCGACGAACACCGGGGAGCTGTTTTTT
13	.	TRBJ1-1	TRBV20-1	few	CSASRSGFTEAFF	TGCAGTGCTAGCCGTTCGGGTTTCACTGAAGCTTTCTTT
17	TRBD2	TRBJ2-4	TRBV3-1	.	CASRSGLAGVAKNIQYF	TGTGCCAGCAGGAGTGGACTAGCGGGGGTGGCCAAAAACATTCAGTACTTC
13	.	TRBJ2-7	TRBV5-1	.	CASSLSRESEQYF	TGCGCCAGCAGCTTGTCCCGAGAGTCCGAGCAGTACTTC